These 7 T cell receptor beta chains were sequenced from one sample in a study of blood T cell repertoires in COVID-19. Here immunoSEQ multiplex PCR was the method, and the copy in TCRdb shows in-frame clones only, minus some. The sample has 150,000 to 200,000 clones, approximately 79% seen once; the top ten hold around 3%. Sequencing was carried out using peripheral blood. The receptors come from a woman older than 75 with acute or convalescent COVID-19.

In regard to this clone: Germline and junction disagree at one end, which may indicate a read error. In nucleotides, the CDR3 is TGCGCCAACAGCTTGATTTCGGGACAGGGAGGTTACGAGCAGTACTTC. It translates to CANSLISGQGGYEQYF. The V and J genes are TRBV5-1 and TRBJ2-7; 9 bases align to TRBD1. The germline V gene encodes CDR1 SGHRS and CDR2 YFSETQ. The CDR3 is 16 residues long.

The rearrangement joins TRBV10-1 to TRBJ1-1, with D perhaps matching TRBD1 (6 bases). Germline CDR1 reads WNHNN; CDR2 reads SYGVQD (reference sequence). The CDR3 is 13 residues long. V gave up 6 bases and J gave up 4 bases, with 12 bases separating them. The CDR3 nucleotides read TGCGCCAGCAGGGAAGGACAGCTCACTGAAGCTTTCTTT. This translates into CASREGQLTEAFF.

The chain carries TRBV4-2 and TRBJ2-7; D is perhaps TRBD2 (5 bases). CDR3 length equals 14 residues. Germline CDR1 reads LGHNA; CDR2 reads YNFKEQ. Trimming took off 4 bases at V and 7 bases at J, with 17 bases between the two ends. Written as DNA, the CDR3 is TGTGCCAGCAGCCCAACCATAGGACTCCAGGAGCAGTACTTC. This sequence encodes CASSPTIGLQEQYF.

J is TRBJ1-4 and V is TRBV5-1; 7 nucleotides agree with TRBD1. Germline V gene lookup returns CDR1 SGHRS and CDR2 YFSETQ. Germline trimming cut 0 bases from V and 5 bases from J; bases unmatched to any gene: 10. This CDR3 region has 17 residues. The CDR3 sequence is CASSLEGGGQPNEKLFF. CDR3 DNA: TGCGCCAGCAGCTTGGAGGGTGGGGGACAGCCGAATGAAAAACTGTTTTTT.

The chain couples TRBV9 to TRBJ2-5, with 9 positions matching TRBD1. The end of the DNA aligns better with TRBJ2-7, so the J call may be wrong. Per germline, CDR1 SGDLS and CDR2 YYNGEE. The CDR3 is 14 residues long. The CDR3 region is CASSAQTGGREQYF. CDR3 DNA: TGTGCCAGCAGCGCACAGACAGGGGGGCGCGAGCAGTACTTC.

The chain joins TRBV10-2 to TRBJ2-1; D unresolved. The CDR3 consists of 15 residues. Trimming shortened V by 3 bases and J by 1 base, and 10 bases separated the two germline ends. The germline CDR1 and CDR2 sequences are WSHSY and SAAADI. CDR3 sequence (DNA): TGCGCCAGCAGTGATCTGGCCCCTTCCTACAATGAGCAGTTCTTC. Protein sequence: CASSDLAPSYNEQFF.

This clone was detected only a few times. The chain combines TRBV10-2 with TRBJ2-7; D gene unclear. Germline V gene data show CDR1 as WSHSY and CDR2 as SAAADI. The germline V and J ends were trimmed by 8 bases and 2 bases, with 10 bases remaining between them. This CDR3 region has 12 residues. The CDR3 DNA is TGCGCCAGCGGGCAGCAAACCTACGAGCAGTACTTC. It yields the protein CASGQQTYEQYF.